This is a list of T cell receptor beta chains from one sample in a study of beta chain features in type 1 diabetes. The data were produced by immunoSEQ multiplex PCR, yet TCRdb's version contains in-frame clones alone and is incomplete. The repertoire has 430,000 or so clones, approximately 10% of them found once; the top ten carry approximately 0.05%. The sequenced sample consisted of naive CD4+ T cells from blood. These receptor sequences come from a woman aged 18 to 35 in good health. CDR3s include the opening cysteine and the closing phenylalanine or tryptophan. D genes are given only for firm matches. The listing skips clone size in some rows; elsewhere it reads once, few, many or a size class.

>TRBV5-4|TRBD1|.|TRBJ2-1
CASSLDRGSYNEQFF
TGTGCCAGCAGCTTGGACAGGGGATCCTACAATGAGCAGTTCTTC
>TRBV7-3|.|few|TRBJ2-1
CASSFGTGTGCFF
.
>TRBV5-4|.|many|TRBJ2-3
CASSLASGSDTQYF
TGTGCCAGCAGCTTGGCCTCGGGGTCAGATACGCAGTATTTT
>TRBV4-3|.|few|TRBJ2-3
CASSQLGPDTQYF
TGCGCCAGCAGCCAATTAGGGCCAGATACGCAGTATTTT
>TRBV5-4|.|.|TRBJ2-2
CASSLDGKGTGELFF
TGTGCCAGCAGCTTAGACGGCAAGGGAACCGGGGAGCTGTTTTTT
>TRBV6-5|.|.|TRBJ2-3
CASSSRGSTDTQYF
TGTGCCAGCAGTTCCCGCGGTAGCACAGATACGCAGTATTTT
>TRBV7-2|TRBD2|few|TRBJ2-7
CASSLAATSGSYEQYF
TGTGCCAGCAGCTTAGCTGCGACTAGCGGCTCCTACGAGCAGTACTTC
>TRBV29-1|TRBD1|few|TRBJ1-1
CSGMTGDWAFF
TGCAGCGGCATGACAGGGGATTGGGCTTTCTTT
>TRBV25-1|TRBD1|.|TRBJ2-5
CASSVGTGSSRGETQYF
TGTGCCAGCAGCGTCGGGACAGGGTCCTCCCGGGGAGAGACCCAGTACTTC
>TRBV18|.|few|TRBJ2-7
CASSDGDRSYEQYF
TGTGCCAGCTCGGACGGGGACCGGTCCTACGAGCAGTACTTC
>TRBV7-9|.|few|TRBJ2-6
CASSFGQAHSGANVLTF
TGTGCCAGCAGCTTCGGTCAGGCTCACTCTGGGGCCAACGTCCTGACTTTC
>TRBV19|.|few|TRBJ2-6
CASSILGRSGANVLTF
TGTGCCAGTAGTATTCTGGGCAGGTCCGGGGCCAACGTCCTGACTTTC
>TRBV7-8|.|few|TRBJ2-6
CASSLARRQVGANVLTF
TGTGCCAGCAGCTTAGCCCGAAGACAGGTCGGGGCCAACGTCCTGACTTTC
>TRBV7-2|.|.|TRBJ2-4
CASSLEIARGDIQYF
TGTGCCAGCAGCTTAGAGATCGCGAGGGGTGACATTCAGTACTTC
>TRBV2|TRBD2|.|TRBJ2-5
CASSERASGSLETQYF
TGTGCCAGCAGTGAAAGGGCTAGCGGGAGCTTAGAGACCCAGTACTTC
>TRBV2|.|.|TRBJ2-5
CASSVSETQYF
TGTGCCAGCAGCGTTAGCGAGACCCAGTACTTC
>TRBV27|.|few|TRBJ1-4
CASSLEIRPTEKLFF
TGTGCCAGCAGTTTAGAGATCCGACCGACTGAAAAACTGTTTTTT
>TRBV7-9|.|.|TRBJ1-4
CASSLAGGPNEKLFF
TGTGCCAGCAGCTTAGCTGGGGGGCCTAATGAAAAACTGTTTTTT
>TRBV9|.|few|TRBJ1-1
CASSPRIMNTEAFF
TGTGCCAGCAGCCCACGAATCATGAACACTGAAGCTTTCTTT
>TRBV18|.|.|TRBJ2-4
CASSPSGDLAKNIQYF
TGTGCCAGCTCACCATCGGGGGACCTAGCCAAAAACATTCAGTACTTC
>TRBV7-2|.|.|TRBJ2-5
CASSLQLETQYF
TGTGCCAGCTCCCTTCAGTTGGAGACCCAGTACTTC
>TRBV6-1|TRBD1|.|TRBJ2-3
CASSEKGDRAQYF
TGTGCCAGCAGTGAAAAAGGGGACAGGGCGCAGTATTTT
>TRBV7-9|.|.|TRBJ2-3
CASSLPTGRETDTQYF
TGTGCCAGCAGCTTGCCGACAGGGAGGGAGACAGATACGCAGTATTTT
>TRBV5-1|.|few|TRBJ2-1
CASSLEAQSYNEQFF
TGCGCCAGCAGCTTGGAGGCACAGTCCTACAATGAGCAGTTCTTC
>TRBV4-3|.|.|TRBJ2-1
CASSQAGPYNEQFF
TGCGCCAGCAGCCAAGCAGGGCCCTACAATGAGCAGTTCTTC
>TRBV9|.|.|TRBJ2-1
CASSLHSMYEQFF
TGTGCCAGCAGCTTACACAGTATGTATGAGCAGTTCTTC
>TRBV7-2|.|.|TRBJ1-2
CASSLYTQGHYTF
TGTGCCAGCAGCCTATATACACAGGGACACTACACCTTC
>TRBV15|.|few|TRBJ2-7
CATSSKGERRNEQYF
TGTGCCACGTCTTCTAAGGGGGAACGTAGGAACGAGCAGTACTTC
>TRBV6-5|.|.|TRBJ2-5
CASRKPGAQETQYF
TGTGCCAGCAGAAAGCCCGGGGCTCAAGAGACCCAGTACTTC
>TRBV7-9|TRBD2|few|TRBJ2-5
CASSLGTSGETQYF
TGTGCCAGCAGCTTAGGGACTAGCGGGGAGACCCAGTACTTC
>TRBV7-2|.|.|TRBJ2-5
CASSLTVLKETQYF
TGTGCCAGCAGCTTAACGGTCCTCAAAGAGACCCAGTACTTC
>TRBV18|.|few|TRBJ2-5
CASSPVPWQETQYF
TGTGCCAGCTCGCCCGTCCCGTGGCAAGAGACCCAGTACTTC
>TRBV7-9|TRBD1|few|TRBJ2-2
CASSFSGSGQLTGELFF
TGTGCCAGCAGCTTCTCAGGGTCGGGACAGCTCACCGGGGAGCTGTTTTTT
>TRBV7-3|.|few|TRBJ2-7
CASSLRAGRGSEQYF
TGTGCCAGCAGCTTAAGGGCCGGACGGGGCTCCGAGCAGTACTTC
>TRBV2|TRBD1|.|TRBJ1-5
CASSGTGNQPQHF
TGTGCCAGCAGCGGGACAGGAAATCAGCCCCAGCATTTT
>TRBV4-3|.|.|TRBJ2-1
CASRAGKGGKYNEQFF
TGCGCCAGCAGAGCTGGGAAGGGGGGAAAGTACAATGAGCAGTTCTTC